The 3 T cell receptor beta chains below come from one sample, sequenced in a study of OX40 agonist ivuxolimab in advanced cancers. Profiling relied on immunoSEQ multiplex PCR, and the TCRdb table lists in-frame clones only, not all of them. The data contain tens of thousands of clones, 81% of them seen just once; the ten biggest clones take up approximately 6.1%. Source: CD4+ or CD8+ T cells sorted from blood, taken in a trial of the OX40 agonist ivuxolimab. The receptors stem from an adult with an advanced solid tumor such as melanoma, head and neck, liver or kidney cancer.

The chain uses TRBV6-1 and TRBJ1-5; tentatively, D is TRBD1 (6 bases). V was trimmed by 2 bases and J by 7 bases, leaving 15 bases between them. CDR1 and CDR2 from the germline V gene are MNHNS and SASEGT. CDR3 size: 15 residues. The DNA of the CDR3 is TGTGCCAGCAGTGAATTAGGGGGGCTCTGGCAGCCCCAGCATTTT. Its protein is CASSELGGLWQPQHF.

The gene calls are TRBV29-1 and TRBJ2-7, with 8 bases that match TRBD2. The V gene's germline CDR1 is SQVTM and CDR2 ANQGSEA. The CDR3 is made up of 12 amino acids. Trimming cost V 3 bases and J 7 bases; bases outside gene matches: 5. The chain's CDR3 is CSVEDGGEEQYF. The CDR3 nucleotides read TGCAGCGTTGAGGACGGGGGGGAAGAGCAGTACTTC.

This sequence joins TRBV18 and TRBJ1-5; D is possibly TRBD1 (5 bases). Trimming took 0 bases from V and 2 from J, leaving 17 bases between them. This CDR3 has 18 amino acids. The germline V gene encodes CDR1 KGHSH and CDR2 LQKENI. Here the CDR3 reads CASSPPRDGIAGNQPQHF. CDR3 bases: TGTGCCAGCTCACCACCTAGGGACGGTATAGCTGGCAATCAGCCCCAGCATTTT.